This TCR beta chain was sequenced for a study of cytomegalovirus exposure and HLA in healthy donors (dated by TCRdb to about 2017). Broadly, across the study: An earlier analysis of roughly 500 of the donors reported 250 to 350 Gb of sequence data and 117 million unique TCR beta sequences from about 180 million T cells. Five DR-DQ haplotypes were treated as single units for association and clustering because of strong linkage in the cohort. To study patterns of TCR occurrence, a later analysis re-analyzed previously published TCR beta repertoires from several hundred donors and added high-resolution HLA genotyping. In the later analysis, no new phenotypic data were used to find candidate immune exposures; instead, reliance was placed on TCR beta sequences and their occurrence across donors. On average, approximately 250,000 unique TCR beta nucleotide sequences were sequenced per donor among fewer than 500 genotyped donors of the cohort, with roughly 18% of those sequences being non-productive. Donor age, sex, ethnicity and CMV serostatus were compiled alongside the repertoire data. The number of typed donors differed by locus: roughly 629-630 for A, B, C, DRB1 and DQB1; 500 to 550 for DQA1; fewer than 610 for DPA1; and 450 to 480 for DPB1. Of the 300 to 450 genotyped donors, approximately 82% fell in the genetic ancestry cluster associated with self-reported Caucasian donors. An early release that covered several hundred HLA-typed donors contained around 300 gigabases of sequencing data and about 84 million unique TCR sequences. All discovery cohort repertoires had been generated on a single sequencing platform. Along with the approximately 670-subject first cohort, a separate validation cohort of about 110 different subjects was used. High-throughput TCR immunosequencing, statistical association of individual TCRs with disease status, and machine learning were combined to predict cytomegalovirus infection status. HLA typing covered class I and class II loci at four-digit resolution. Using immunosequencing, the study profiled T cell repertoires from 500 to 800 subjects and related those repertoires to cytomegalovirus serostatus. A later genetic analysis took genome-wide SNP genotypes for about three fifths of the 666 donors and used that subset as a discovery cohort. The aim of the study was to test whether cataloging public T cell receptors could identify signatures of past pathogen exposure. To decide whether each TCR beta V gene segment behaved as functional or pseudogenic, an earlier analysis of fewer than 750 of the donors relied on high-throughput TCR beta sequencing. Broad study findings and their caveats: The sequencing pipeline was judged likely to have produced a cluster of highly shared sequence variants as a technical artifact. Because counts were too low, about 17 rarely observed V segments, including chromosome 9 orphons, were excluded from the earlier analysis of fewer than 650 of the donors. A total of roughly 160 TCR beta chains were listed by the study as associated with cytomegalovirus. In a later genetic analysis, a missense DCLRE1C variant was associated with V-gene and J-gene trimming of TCR beta chains, and the association was replicated in an independent cohort. In a later analysis, most CMV-associated TCR beta chains were found to appear HLA-restricted, with HLA associations seemingly driven largely by CMV exposure. Compared with equally common non-associated chains, HLA-associated TCR beta chains in a later analysis were more clonally expanded and had lower generation probabilities. Several of the top co-occurrence clusters appeared to be linked to parvovirus B19, influenza, CMV and Epstein-Barr virus, according to a later analysis. Compared with the roughly 670-donor mean, donors in an Asian-associated ancestry cluster had fewer N-insertions in productive TCRs, according to a later genetic analysis. A further reported finding was that TCR beta sequences accurately predicted the HLA-A and HLA-B alleles for most subjects in the first cohort. CMV serostatus was the only immune exposure information available for the cohort. In a later analysis, TCR association rates were found to vary across HLA loci, with the most associated TCRs seen for DRB1 alleles and the fewest for HLA-C alleles. Most TCR sequences were seen in very few donors, while some public TCRs were found in many individuals. At a false discovery rate of 0.05, a later analysis linked around 17,000 TCR beta sequences to specific HLA alleles. The authors suggested that the approach could potentially be generalized to other disease states and immunological phenotypes. Because HLA typing was unavailable for some donors at each locus, only the typed subset was used in association tests. In this cohort, only TCR beta chains were sequenced, and detectable features were limited by the absence of alpha or paired-chain data. The classifier was reported to diagnose cytomegalovirus status with high specificity and sensitivity in both the original and validation cohorts. The 87-base-pair reads could not distinguish some IMGT-functional V segments, including TRBV6-2 and TRBV6-3, so those segments were excluded. A few of the identified cytomegalovirus-associated TCR beta chains were confirmed in vitro to be specific for cytomegalovirus antigens. Correlated functional status among segregating V segments might be attributable to linkage disequilibrium, but an unknown experimental factor could not be ruled out. When HLA alleles, especially DR and DQ, strongly co-occurred, TCR associations were difficult to assign to individual alleles. Broadly in line with IMGT annotations, most TCR beta V segments showed up in productive rearrangements about 87% or about 30% of the time in an earlier analysis of under 700 of the donors. Presence/absence analyses assumed roughly uniform sequencing depth across donors, an assumption that may not hold.

This clone was seen a single time. Its target antigen remains unknown. No much larger clonotype is one base removed from it; base qualities were not supplied. The cohort comprised 710 or so healthy bone marrow donors. All cohort members were sampled while nominally healthy, although unrecorded immune exposures were likely present. The donor was CMV seropositive and was included in the group of 270 or so seropositive cohort members. Each donor provided a peripheral blood sample, and peripheral blood mononuclear cells were used for TCR beta sequencing. The Qiagen DNeasy Blood Extraction Kit was used to extract genomic DNA from the blood cell samples. The library was built by means of the immunoSEQ multiplex PCR assay. For the multiplex PCR, a mixture combining 60 forward primers for TCR Vbeta segments and 13 reverse primers for TCR Jbeta segments was used. A multiplex PCR assay on genomic DNA amplified the CDR3 region of rearranged TCR beta genes. The Illumina HiSeq System was used to sequence the amplified TCR beta libraries as 87-base-pair reads. Processing in the source paper ran as follows. In a later analysis, 77 million or so unique TCR beta chains were counted across the 500 to 850 repertoires, and about 10 million of these chains were shared by at least two donors. A nearest-neighbor algorithm error-corrected the raw reads and collapsed the reads into unique sequences, merging closely related sequences to remove PCR and sequencing errors. V, D and J gene segments were assigned by aligning CDR3 sequences to IMGT reference sequences. For a sequence to be retained, a match of at least six nucleotides was required to both a V gene segment and a J gene segment. A rearrangement counted as productive if the CDR3 had no stop codons and remained in frame with V and J, and every other rearrangement counted as non-productive. Following IMGT convention, CDR3 was defined as the stretch from the second conserved V-encoded cysteine to the conserved J-encoded phenylalanine. Sequences without an unambiguous match to a single V gene segment were excluded from the earlier analysis of about 600 of the donors. In an earlier analysis of about 590 of the donors, a V segment was called functional when productive rearrangements were above 56.7%, and segregating when the standard deviation between donors exceeded 5%. A statistical classification framework was developed to diagnose cytomegalovirus status using the catalog of TCR beta chain sequences. In a later analysis, TCR nucleotide sequences were compared against IMGT/GENE-DB human TR gene sequences so that V and J genes could be assigned. Using the TCRdist pipeline, a later analysis assigned CDR3 sequences along with most-parsimonious VDJ recombination scenarios. A later analysis defined each TCR beta chain by its CDR3 amino acid sequence plus V-gene family, and excluded reads lacking a unique V-gene family. In a later analysis, fewer than 650 highly shared, low-generation-probability nucleotide sequences were removed to address suspected cross-contamination and a sequencing artifact. A later analysis calculated a clonal expansion index for each public chain from normalized within-repertoire ranks of inferred template counts. Generation probabilities in a later analysis came from a VDJ recombination model fitted to out-of-frame rearrangements, and those results were checked against IGoR. In a later analysis, TCR-TCR, TCR-HLA and TCR-CMV co-occurrence was scored with hypergeometric tests, and a repertoire-size bias correction was applied to TCR pairs. In a later analysis, false discovery rates were estimated by permuting HLA or CMV assignments 20 times. In a later analysis, co-occurring TCRs were grouped with DBSCAN, and TCRdist sequence similarity was added when clustering was performed within HLA-allele-positive subsets. For co-occurrence clustering, repertoires with fewer than 30,000 or more than 120,000 public chains were excluded, along with five repertoires with anomalous nucleotide sharing. Sourced from immuneACCESS, this table was stored by TCRdb with only in-frame sequences that have V and J called. A share of the clones is absent; for the studies checked, an unresolved V gene accounts for under half, and the remainder has no known explanation. D and trimming were read from the DNA, whereas the V and J calls and clone size are those reported in that table. For this sample the table gives fewer than 120,000 clones, of which less than 85% were detected only once. The top ten clonotypes cover around an eighth of the sample.

Counted from cysteine to phenylalanine, this CDR3 has 14 amino acids. Of all the DNA, just the CDR3 is kept, 42 bases in frame from base 1. The germline V gene (reference sequence) specifies WNHNN as CDR1 and SYGVQD as CDR2. V loses 8 bases, J loses 1 base, and the germline ends lie 11 bases apart. This sequence originates from a man in his thirties or forties in good health and CMV-seropositive. Here the chain combines TRBV10-1 and TRBJ2-2, with the D gene not confidently named. The sequencing input was PBMCs. The nucleotides read TGCGCCAGCCGCGCCAGGCAGAACACCGGGGAGCTGTTTTTT. Translation gives CASRARQNTGELFF.